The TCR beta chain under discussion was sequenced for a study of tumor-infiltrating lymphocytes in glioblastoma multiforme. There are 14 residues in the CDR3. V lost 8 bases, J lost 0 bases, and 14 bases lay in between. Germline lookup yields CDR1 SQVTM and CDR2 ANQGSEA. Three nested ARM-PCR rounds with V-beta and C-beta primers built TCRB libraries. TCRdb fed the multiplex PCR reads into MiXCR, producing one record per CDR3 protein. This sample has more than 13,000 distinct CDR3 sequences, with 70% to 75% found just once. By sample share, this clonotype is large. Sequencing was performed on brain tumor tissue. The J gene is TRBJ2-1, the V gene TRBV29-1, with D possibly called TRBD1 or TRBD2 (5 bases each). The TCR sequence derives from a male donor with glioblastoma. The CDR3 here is CSTRDVSSYNEQFF. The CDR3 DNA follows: TGCAGCACTCGGGACGTGAGCTCCTACAATGAGCAGTTCTTC.